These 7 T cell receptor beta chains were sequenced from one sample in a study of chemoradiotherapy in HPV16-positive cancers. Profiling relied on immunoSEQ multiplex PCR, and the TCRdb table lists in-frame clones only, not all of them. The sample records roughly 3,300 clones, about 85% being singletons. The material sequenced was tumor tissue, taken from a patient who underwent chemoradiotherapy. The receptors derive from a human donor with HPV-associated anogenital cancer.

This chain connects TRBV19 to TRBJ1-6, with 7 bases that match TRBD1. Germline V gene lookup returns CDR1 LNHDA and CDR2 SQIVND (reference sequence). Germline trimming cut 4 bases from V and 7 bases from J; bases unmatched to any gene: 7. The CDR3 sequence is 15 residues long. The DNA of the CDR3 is TGTGCCAGTAGTACTTCCGGGACAGAGAATTCACCCCTCCACTTT. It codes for CASSTSGTENSPLHF.

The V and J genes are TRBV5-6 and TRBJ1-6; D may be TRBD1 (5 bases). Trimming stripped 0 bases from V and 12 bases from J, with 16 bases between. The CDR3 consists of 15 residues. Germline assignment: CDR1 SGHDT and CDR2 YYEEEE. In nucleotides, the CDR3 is TGTGCCAGCAGCTTGGCCGGAGGGACGAGAGTACCCCTCCACTTT. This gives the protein CASSLAGGTRVPLHF.

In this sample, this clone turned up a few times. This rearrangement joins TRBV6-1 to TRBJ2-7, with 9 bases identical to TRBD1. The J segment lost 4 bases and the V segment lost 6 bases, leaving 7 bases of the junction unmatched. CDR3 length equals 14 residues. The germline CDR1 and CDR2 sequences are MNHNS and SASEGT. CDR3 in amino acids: CASSVGTGRYEQYF. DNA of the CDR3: TGTGCCAGCAGCGTCGGGACAGGGCGGTACGAGCAGTACTTC.

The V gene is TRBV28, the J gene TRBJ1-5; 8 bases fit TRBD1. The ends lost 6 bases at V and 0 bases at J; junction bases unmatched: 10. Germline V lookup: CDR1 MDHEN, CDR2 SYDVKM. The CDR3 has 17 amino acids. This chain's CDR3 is CASSPDRGGYSNQPQHF. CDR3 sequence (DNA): TGTGCCAGCAGCCCCGACAGGGGAGGGTATAGCAATCAGCCCCAGCATTTT.

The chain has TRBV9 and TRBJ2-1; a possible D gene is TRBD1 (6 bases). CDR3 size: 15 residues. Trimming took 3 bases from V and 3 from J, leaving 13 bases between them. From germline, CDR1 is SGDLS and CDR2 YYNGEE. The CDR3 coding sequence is TGTGCCAGCAGCGGTACCGGGACAAGCTACAATGAGCAGTTCTTC. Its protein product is CASSGTGTSYNEQFF.

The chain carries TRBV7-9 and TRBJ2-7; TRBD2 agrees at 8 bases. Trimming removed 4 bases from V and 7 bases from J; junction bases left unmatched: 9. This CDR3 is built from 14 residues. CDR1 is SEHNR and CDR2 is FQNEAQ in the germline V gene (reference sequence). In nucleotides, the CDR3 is TGTGCCAGCAGCTGGGGACTAGTCGCGGGGGAGCAGTACTTC. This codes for CASSWGLVAGEQYF. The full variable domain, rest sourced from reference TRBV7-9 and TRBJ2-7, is DTGVSQNPRHKITKRGQNVTFRCDPISEHNRLYWYRQTLGQGPEFLTYFQNEAQLEKSRLLSDRFSAERPKGSFSTLEIQRTEQGDSAMYLCASSWGLVAGEQYFGPGTRLTVT.

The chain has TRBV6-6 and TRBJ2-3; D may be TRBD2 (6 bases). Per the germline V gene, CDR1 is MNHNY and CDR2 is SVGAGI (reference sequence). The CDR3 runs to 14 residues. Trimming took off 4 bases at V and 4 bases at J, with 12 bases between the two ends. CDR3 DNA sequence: TGTGCCAGCAGTTGGGGGTCGGGGGCAGATACGCAGTATTTT. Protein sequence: CASSWGSGADTQYF.